This T cell receptor (beta chain) was observed in a study of blood T cell repertoires in COVID-19. Across the whole study: The United States, Italy and Spain were the sources of the acute and convalescent COVID-19 samples. PBMCs, B-cell-depleted T cells, or T cells were the source of the cDNA or gDNA that made up the material.

In the authors' workflow: Amplified reference gene primers provided the basis for estimating nucleated cell counts. Profiling relied on immunoSEQ multiplex PCR, and the TCRdb table lists in-frame clones only, not all of them. The DNA was the basis for D and trimming; V, J and clone size are from that table. The top ten hold under 9% of the sample, which has 140,000 or so clones, approximately 87% seen once. Between the trimmed V and J ends, which lost 2 bases and 9 bases, there was a span of 11 bases. This CDR3 has 14 amino acids. Looked up from germline, CDR1 is LGHDT and CDR2 is YNNKEL (reference sequence).

The chain couples TRBV3-1 (or the pseudogene TRBV3-2) to TRBJ1-6; the D is unclear. Sequencing was carried out using peripheral blood. The clonotype comes from a woman aged 45-65 years with active or convalescent COVID-19. CDR3 region: CASSQYQVPSPLHF. In DNA form, the CDR3 reads TGTGCCAGCAGCCAATATCAGGTACCTTCACCCCTCCACTTT.